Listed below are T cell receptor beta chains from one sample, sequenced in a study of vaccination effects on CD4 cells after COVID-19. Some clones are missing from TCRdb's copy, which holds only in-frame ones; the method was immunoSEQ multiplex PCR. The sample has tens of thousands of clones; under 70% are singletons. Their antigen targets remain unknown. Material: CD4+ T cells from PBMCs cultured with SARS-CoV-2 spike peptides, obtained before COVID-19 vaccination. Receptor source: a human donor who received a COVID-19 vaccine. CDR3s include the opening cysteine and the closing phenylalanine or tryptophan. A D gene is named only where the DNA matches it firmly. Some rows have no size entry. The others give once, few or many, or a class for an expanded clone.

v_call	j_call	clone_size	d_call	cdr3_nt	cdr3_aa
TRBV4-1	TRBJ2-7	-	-	TGCGCCAGCAGCTCCCGACTCGATAGCTCCTACGAGCAGTACTTC	CASSSRLDSSYEQYF
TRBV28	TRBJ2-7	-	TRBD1	TGTGCCAGCAGGGGGGATGACAGGGGGCTTTACGAGCAGTACTTC	CASRGDDRGLYEQYF
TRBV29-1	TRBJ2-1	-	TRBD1	TGCAGCGTTGGAGGGGACAGGGGGCGAAATTTACTTAAGGATGAGCAGTTCTTC	CSVGGDRGRNLLKDEQFF
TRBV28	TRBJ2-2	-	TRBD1	TGTGCCAGCAGTATGGGACAGGGTCGCGCCGGGGAGCTGTTTTTT	CASSMGQGRAGELFF
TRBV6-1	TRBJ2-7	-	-	TGTGCCAGCAGTGAATCGGTAACCTACGAGCAGTACTTC	CASSESVTYEQYF
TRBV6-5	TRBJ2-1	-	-	TGTGCCAGCAGTTACAGGGGTGAGCAGTTCTTC	CASSYRGEQFF
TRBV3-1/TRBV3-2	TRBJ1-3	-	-	TGTGCCAGCAGCCCATCGGCCCTGTCTGGAAACACCATATATTTT	CASSPSALSGNTIYF
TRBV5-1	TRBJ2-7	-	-	TGCGCCAGCTCCGGACAGGGAGGGTCCTACGAGCAGTACTTC	CASSGQGGSYEQYF
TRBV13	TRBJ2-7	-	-	TGTGCCAGCAGCTTATCCCACTTTACCTACGAGCAGTACTTC	CASSLSHFTYEQYF
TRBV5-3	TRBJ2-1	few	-	TGTGCCAGAAGCCCCCGGGGCTCCTCCTACAATGAGCAGTTCTTC	CARSPRGSSYNEQFF
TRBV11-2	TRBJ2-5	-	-	TGTGCCAGCAGCTCGTACCAAGAGACCCAGTACTTC	CASSSYQETQYF
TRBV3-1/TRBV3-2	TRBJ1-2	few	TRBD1	TGTGCCAGCAGCCAAGATTGGAGGACAGGACGGGACGGCTACACCTTC	CASSQDWRTGRDGYTF
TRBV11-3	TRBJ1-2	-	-	TGTGCCAGCAACCTCCCCCGGGACAACTATGGCTACACCTTC	CASNLPRDNYGYTF
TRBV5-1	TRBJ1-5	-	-	TGCGCCAGCAGCCCTGACCCTGGGGGGGAACAGCCCCAGCATTTT	CASSPDPGGEQPQHF
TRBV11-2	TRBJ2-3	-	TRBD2	TGTGCCAGCAGCTTAGGACTAGCGGGGGCCACAGATACGCAGTATTTT	CASSLGLAGATDTQYF
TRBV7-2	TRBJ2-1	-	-	TGTGCCAGCAGCTTAGCGGGGGGGCCGAGGAATGAGCAGTTCTTC	CASSLAGGPRNEQFF
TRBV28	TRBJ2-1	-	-	TGTGCCACCATCTTCTCCTACAATGAGCAGTTCTTC	CATIFSYNEQFF
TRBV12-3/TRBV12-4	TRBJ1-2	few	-	TGTGCCAGCAGTTCCCCCTATGGCTACACCTTC	CASSSPYGYTF
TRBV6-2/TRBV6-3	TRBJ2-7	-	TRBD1	TGTGCCAGCAGTTACTTCGGGACAGGGAAGTCCTGGGACTACGAGCAGTACTTC	CASSYFGTGKSWDYEQYF
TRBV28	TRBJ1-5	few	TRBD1	TGTGCCAGCGACAGGGTGAAGGGTCAGCCCCAGCATTTT	CASDRVKGQPQHF
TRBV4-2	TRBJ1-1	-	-	TGTGCCAGCAGCCAAGAGGGGACAATGAACACTGAAGCTTTCTTT	CASSQEGTMNTEAFF
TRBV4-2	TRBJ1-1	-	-	TGTGCCAGCAGCCAAGATCCGGGGGAAGAAGCTTTCTTT	CASSQDPGEEAFF
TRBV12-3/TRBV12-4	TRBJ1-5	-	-	TGTGCCAGCAGTTTTGGGACCCCGTCTCCCCAGCATTTT	CASSFGTPSPQHF
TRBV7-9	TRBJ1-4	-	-	TGTGCCAGCAGCTCCAACCCCCGACATGCTAATGAAAAACTGTTTTTT	CASSSNPRHANEKLFF
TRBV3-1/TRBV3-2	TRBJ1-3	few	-	TGTGCCAGCAGCCGGCGCCGAGCTCAGCTCTCTGGAAACACCATATATTTT	CASSRRRAQLSGNTIYF
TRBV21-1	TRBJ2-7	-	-	TGTGCCAGCAGCAAAAAATCCCCGGGACAGGGCTTCATCTCCTACGAGCAGTACTTC	CASSKKSPGQGFISYEQYF
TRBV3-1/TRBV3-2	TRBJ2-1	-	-	TGTGCCAGCAGCCAAGCAGGAATCCTGAATGAGCAGTTCTTC	CASSQAGILNEQFF
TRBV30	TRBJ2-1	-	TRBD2	TGTGCCTACGGACTAGCGGGCCAAAATGAGCAGTTCTTC	CAYGLAGQNEQFF
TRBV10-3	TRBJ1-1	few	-	TGTGCCATCAGAGAATTGGGCAACTCGCACACTGAAGCTTTCTTT	CAIRELGNSHTEAFF
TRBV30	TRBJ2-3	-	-	TGTGCCTGGAACGACCGACGGGCCACAGATACGCAGTATTTT	CAWNDRRATDTQYF
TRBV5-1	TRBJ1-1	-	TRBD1	TGCGCCAGCAGCTTTGACGGACAGGGGGGGACTGAAGCTTTCTTT	CASSFDGQGGTEAFF
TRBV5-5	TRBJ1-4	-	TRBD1	TGTGCCAGCAGCTTGGTAACGGGACAGGGGAATGAAAAACTGTTTTTT	CASSLVTGQGNEKLFF
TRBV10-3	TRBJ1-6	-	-	TGTGCCATCAGCGAGGGAAATTCACCCCTCCACTTT	CAISEGNSPLHF
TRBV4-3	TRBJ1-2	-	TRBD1	TGCGCCAGCAGCCAAGAGTGGGGACAGGGACACGGGAGATATGGCTACACCTTC	CASSQEWGQGHGRYGYTF
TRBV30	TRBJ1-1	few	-	TGTGCCTGGACCACCGGGTTAAGGAACACTGAAGCTTTCTTT	CAWTTGLRNTEAFF
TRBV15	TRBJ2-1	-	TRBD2	TGTGCCACCAGCAGAGATACACTAGCGGGAACCAATGAGCAGTTCTTC	CATSRDTLAGTNEQFF
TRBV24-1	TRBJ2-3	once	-	TGTGCCACCTCGACGGGAGACCCAGATACGCAGTATTTT	CATSTGDPDTQYF
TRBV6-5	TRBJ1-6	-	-	TGTGCCAGCTCGAGTCAGGGCGGGCGGTCACCCCTCCACTTT	CASSSQGGRSPLHF
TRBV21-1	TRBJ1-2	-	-	TGTGCCAGCAGCAGAGCCCGAACAGGAAACTATGGCTACACCTTC	CASSRARTGNYGYTF
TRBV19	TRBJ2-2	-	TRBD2	TGTGCCAGTACGTCCCTGACTAGCGGGAGGGGCACCGGGGAGCTGTTTTTT	CASTSLTSGRGTGELFF
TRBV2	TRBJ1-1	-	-	TGTGCCAGCATGAACCCAGGGCCAAACACTGAAGCTTTCTTT	CASMNPGPNTEAFF
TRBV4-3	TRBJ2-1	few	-	TGCGCCAGCAGCCAAGTCCCGATGTGGGAGCAGTTCTTC	CASSQVPMWEQFF
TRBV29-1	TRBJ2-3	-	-	TGCAGCGTTGTAGGGGGAACTAGCACAGATACGCAGTATTTT	CSVVGGTSTDTQYF